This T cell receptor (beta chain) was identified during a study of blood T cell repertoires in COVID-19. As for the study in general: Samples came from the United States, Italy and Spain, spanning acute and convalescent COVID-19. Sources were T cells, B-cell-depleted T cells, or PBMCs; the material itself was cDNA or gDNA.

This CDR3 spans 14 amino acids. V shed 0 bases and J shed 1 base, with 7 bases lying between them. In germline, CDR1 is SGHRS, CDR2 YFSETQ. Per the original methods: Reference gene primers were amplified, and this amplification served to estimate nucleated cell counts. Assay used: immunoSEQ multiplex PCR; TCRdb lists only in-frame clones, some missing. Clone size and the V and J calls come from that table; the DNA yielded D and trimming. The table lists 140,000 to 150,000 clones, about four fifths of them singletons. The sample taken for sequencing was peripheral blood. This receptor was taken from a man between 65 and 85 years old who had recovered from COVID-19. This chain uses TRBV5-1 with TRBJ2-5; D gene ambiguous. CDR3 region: CASSLAAVQETQYF. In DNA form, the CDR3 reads TGCGCCAGCAGCTTGGCGGCGGTCCAAGAGACCCAGTACTTC. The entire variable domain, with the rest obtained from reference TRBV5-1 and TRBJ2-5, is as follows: KAGVTQTPRYLIKTRGQQVTLSCSPISGHRSVSWYQQTPGQGLQFLFEYFSETQRNKGNFPGRFSGRQFSNSRSEMNVSTLELGDSALYLCASSLAAVQETQYFGPGTRLLVL.